These T cell receptor beta chains were read from a single sample in a study of blood T cells in healthy people across ages. TCRdb fed the 5' RACE reads into MiXCR, producing one record per CDR3 protein. The sample contains fewer than 800,000 distinct CDR3 sequences, roughly 32% of which appear only once. Sequenced: blood. These receptors came from a woman older than 75 in good health. The CDR3 runs from the conserved cysteine through the conserved F or W. A D gene is named only where the DNA matches it firmly. The size of a clone is reported for some rows only, either as once, few or many, or as a class for expanded clones.

>-|TRBJ2-4|14|many|TRBV6-1
TGTGCCAGCAGTGAAGCCTCAGGGACGAACATTCAGTACTTC
CASSEASGTNIQYF
>TRBD1|TRBJ1-1|14|few|TRBV19
TGTGCCAGTAGCAGGGGGGACGTTGTCACTGAAGCTTTCTTT
CASSRGDVVTEAFF
>-|TRBJ2-7|13|many|TRBV7-7
TGTGCCAGAACTCAGGACAGAAAGTACGAGCAGTACTTC
CARTQDRKYEQYF
>-|TRBJ2-5|13|many|TRBV5-1
TGCGCCAGCAGGCCGGGGAGGCAAGAGACCCAGTACTTC
CASRPGRQETQYF
>TRBD2|TRBJ2-5|14|many|TRBV20-1
TGCAGTGCTAGAGTGGCGGGGGTCGGCGAGACCCAGTACTTC
CSARVAGVGETQYF
>-|TRBJ2-1|13|-|TRBV29-1
TGCAGCGTTGAGACTAGGGCGTACAATGAGCAGTTCTTC
CSVETRAYNEQFF
>TRBD2|TRBJ2-1|15|-|TRBV7-8
TGTGCCACCTCCACCCTCAGCGGGGTAGGGAATGAGCAGTTCTTC
CATSTLSGVGNEQFF
>-|TRBJ1-2|14|many|TRBV5-4
TGTGCCAGCAGCTTGGCCGGGGCCCCGGGGGGCTACACCTTC
CASSLAGAPGGYTF
>-|TRBJ1-2|14|many|TRBV5-1
TGCGCCAGCAGCTTGTGGGACAACAACTATGGCTACACCTTC
CASSLWDNNYGYTF
>-|TRBJ1-1|13|-|TRBV7-2
TGTGCCAGCAGCGGATGGATGAACACTGAAGCTTTCTTT
CASSGWMNTEAFF
>-|TRBJ2-5|15|-|TRBV7-2
TGTGCCAGCAGCTTAGCGGGAAGGGGCCGGGGGACCCAGTACTTC
CASSLAGRGRGTQYF
>-|TRBJ2-7|15|many|TRBV7-2
TGTGCCAGCAGCCTGGAGGTGGTCAGATGGTACGAGCAGTACTTC
CASSLEVVRWYEQYF
>-|TRBJ2-5|12|-|TRBV29-1
TGCAGCGTTCTGGGGGACCGAGAGACCCAGTACTTC
CSVLGDRETQYF
>TRBD2|TRBJ2-1|13|-|TRBV7-2
TGTGCCAGCACAACGGTTGTGGGAGGGGAGCAGTTCTTC
CASTTVVGGEQFF
>TRBD2|TRBJ2-7|15|-|TRBV7-2
TGTGCCAGCAGCAAACTAGCGGGAGGGCACTACGAGCAGTACTTC
CASSKLAGGHYEQYF
>TRBD1|TRBJ2-7|15|few|TRBV28
TGTGCCAGCAGGGGACAGGCCCAGGATTCCTACGAGCAGTACTTC
CASRGQAQDSYEQYF
>-|TRBJ2-7|12|many|TRBV7-2
TGTGCCAGCAGCACCCAAACCTACGAGCAGTACTTC
CASSTQTYEQYF
>TRBD2|TRBJ2-3|17|-|TRBV5-1
TGCGCCAGCAGCTTGGGTTCTAGCGGGAAGAGCACAGATACGCAGTATTTT
CASSLGSSGKSTDTQYF
>TRBD1|TRBJ2-7|15|many|TRBV5-1
TGCGCCAGCAGCTTCAACAGGGGGCTGATCCGCGAGCAGTACTTC
CASSFNRGLIREQYF
>TRBD1|TRBJ2-3|17|many|TRBV11-1
TGTGCCAGCAGCTTACAAGCGACAGGGGGCCGCACAGATACGCAGTATTTT
CASSLQATGGRTDTQYF
>-|TRBJ1-1|16|-|TRBV29-1
TGCAGCGTTGTACTTTTCGAGACAGTAAAGAACACTGAAGCTTTCTTT
CSVVLFETVKNTEAFF
>TRBD1|TRBJ1-3|15|few|TRBV4-1
TGCGCCAGCAGCCTCGGGACAGGGCATGGAAACACCATATATTTT
CASSLGTGHGNTIYF
>-|TRBJ2-2|14|-|TRBV10-3
TGTGCCATCAGTACAGAGGGGAACACCGGGGAGCGGTTTTTT
CAISTEGNTGERFF
>-|TRBJ2-3|16|many|TRBV5-8
TGTGCCAGCAGCTTTGTACAGCCATCTAGCACAGATACGCAGTATTTT
CASSFVQPSSTDTQYF
>-|TRBJ2-5|13|many|TRBV9
TGTGCCAGCAGCGTAGTAGCGTCGGGGGCCCAGTACTTC
CASSVVASGAQYF
>-|TRBJ2-2|14|-|TRBV12-3/TRBV12-4
TGTGCCAGCAGGGCAGGGGAAAACACCGGGGAGCTGTTTTTT
CASRAGENTGELFF
>-|TRBJ2-1|14|-|TRBV5-5
TGTGCCAGCGCCTGGCGGGACGCCAGCTACGAGCAGTTCTTC
CASAWRDASYEQFF
>TRBD1|TRBJ1-2|13|-|TRBV30
TGTGCCTGGTTACAGGGGGCTTTTGGTGGCTACACCTTC
CAWLQGAFGGYTF
>TRBD2|TRBJ2-7|16|-|TRBV5-5
TGTGCCAGCAGCCCTACTAGCGGGAGTCGTTCCTACGAGCAGTACTTC
CASSPTSGSRSYEQYF
>TRBD1|TRBJ1-4|16|-|TRBV2
TGTGCCAGCAGCCAGGACAGGGCAAGGACTAATGAAAAACTGTTTTTT
CASSQDRARTNEKLFF
>-|TRBJ2-2|15|many|TRBV15
TGTGCCACCAGCAGAGGAGGCCCGAACACCGGGGAGCTGTTTTTT
CATSRGGPNTGELFF
>-|TRBJ1-1|15|-|TRBV11-2
TGTGCCAGCAGCTTGAATGGAGGACATAACACTGAAGCTTTCTTT
CASSLNGGHNTEAFF
>-|TRBJ1-2|13|few|TRBV5-1
TGCGCCAGCAGGTCGAGGCCGAGCTATGGCTACACCTTC
CASRSRPSYGYTF
>TRBD2|TRBJ2-3|14|-|TRBV29-1
TGCAGCGTTGAGGGGACTAGGAGCCCAGGAACGCAGTATTTT
CSVEGTRSPGTQYF
>TRBD2|TRBJ2-1|15|many|TRBV20-1
TGCAGTGCTATTAGCGGGGGGGGGGCTGGTAATGAGCAGTTCTTC
CSAISGGGAGNEQFF
>TRBD1|TRBJ2-3|16|-|TRBV12-5
TGTGCTAGTGGTTTGGTTCTCCGGGACAGGAAAGATACGCAGTATTTT
CASGLVLRDRKDTQYF
>-|TRBJ2-5|14|many|TRBV27
TGTGCCAGCAGTTTATGGGGGGCTCGGGAGACCCAGTACTTC
CASSLWGARETQYF
>-|TRBJ2-7|12|many|TRBV11-2
TGTGCCAGCAGCGACAGCCTTTACGAGCAGTACTTC
CASSDSLYEQYF
>TRBD2|TRBJ2-1|16|many|TRBV7-2
TGTGCCAGCAGCTTGAGCGGGGGGGGAGGTGGGCATGAGCAGTTCTTC
CASSLSGGGGGHEQFF
>TRBD1|TRBJ2-7|14|-|TRBV28
TGTGCCAGCAGAGGACGACAGGGAATTTACGAGCAGTACTTC
CASRGRQGIYEQYF
>TRBD1|TRBJ1-2|18|-|TRBV28
TGTGCCAGCAGTTTTCCGATGGGGACAGGGGGCGAAAACTATGGCTACACCTTC
CASSFPMGTGGENYGYTF
>-|TRBJ2-5|15|-|TRBV6-6
TGTGCCAGCAGCCTCAATAGCGGAACAAAAGAGACCCAGTACTTC
CASSLNSGTKETQYF
>-|TRBJ2-5|15|many|TRBV29-1
TGCAGCGTTGAAGAGACATGGTGGGACGGAGAGACCCAGTACTTC
CSVEETWWDGETQYF
>TRBD1|TRBJ2-1|14|many|TRBV4-2
TGTGCCAGCAGCCAAGGTAGTAGGGGGCAGGAGCAGTTCTTC
CASSQGSRGQEQFF
>-|TRBJ2-2|14|few|TRBV27
TGTGCCAGCTCACAGGCCAGACTGACCGGGGAGCTGTTTTTT
CASSQARLTGELFF